The clone carrying this T cell receptor beta chain was recorded many times. Every cDNA TCR molecule received its own unique molecular identifier. One entry per CDR3 protein results from TCRdb running MiXCR on the 5' RACE reads. The data hold some 12,000 distinct CDR3 sequences, with 5.5% to 7.5% observed a single time. Germline values: CDR1 SNHLY, CDR2 FYNNEI. The CDR3 covers 15 residues. Losses at the gene ends were 6 bases for V and 2 bases for J; bases not matched to a gene: 5. Time point described: sample taken at primary tumor resection. Unsorted whole RNA samples from tumor, nontumor lung or frozen PBMC were sequenced. Donation came from around 77 patients with untreated early-stage non-small cell lung cancer. The data belong to a study of spatial heterogeneity in lung cancer. In the study overall: Detected beta-chain sequences consistently exceeded alpha-chain sequences.

J is TRBJ1-5 and V is TRBV2; 9 positions agree with TRBD1. The receptor comes from a male donor with early-stage non-small cell lung cancer. This sample comprised normal lung tissue next to the tumor, obtained at surgery. Here the CDR3 reads CASRRGDRGNQPQHF. In DNA, the CDR3 is TGTGCCAGCAGGAGGGGGGACAGGGGCAATCAGCCCCAGCATTTT.